This T cell receptor (beta chain) was recovered during a study of identifying expanded T cells in peripheral blood. Profiling relied on immunoSEQ multiplex PCR, and the TCRdb table lists in-frame clones only, not all of them. The sample consists of around 91,000 clones, around 88% of them appearing once. The CDR3 has 14 amino acids. Germline assignment: CDR1 MGHRA and CDR2 YSYEKL. Germline trimming cut 2 bases from V and 5 bases from J; bases unmatched to any gene: 4. The sequence derives from a person aged 18-70 years in good health. The sequencing input was blood. The chain links TRBV4-1 to TRBJ2-3, with 7 bases lining up with TRBD2. The CDR3 spells CASSQRLAGDTQYF. Here the CDR3 DNA reads TGCGCCAGCAGCCAACGACTAGCCGGAGATACGCAGTATTTT.